This paragraph reports one T cell receptor beta chain. Its antigen is not known. The data were produced by immunoSEQ multiplex PCR, yet TCRdb's version contains in-frame clones alone and is incomplete. The sample carries approximately 18,000 clones, more than 70% recorded once. These data originate in a study of somatic mutations in cytotoxic T cells in rheumatoid arthritis. Overall study context: Each patient's diagnosis was followed right away by a blood draw (approximately 30 ml EDTA), before any treatment. The researchers flow-sorted some T-cell populations stained with V beta antibodies and got nearly 100% purity, and these included V beta1+ cells sequenced for TCRB.

Points from the study as a whole: Clonality of CD8+ cells rose with age in rheumatoid arthritis patients but not healthy controls.

Sequences were obtained from CD8+ T cells sorted from blood. The clonotype was recovered from an adult with rheumatoid arthritis.

This CDR3 reads CASSVRTGAPGELFF. The CDR3 nucleotides are TGTGCCAGCAGTGTCCGGACAGGGGCCCCCGGGGAGCTGTTTTTT. This chain links TRBV6-1 with TRBJ2-2, with TRBD1 matching over 9 bases. V shed 4 bases, J shed 6 bases, and the junction held 6 bases outside the gene matches. This CDR3 is built from 15 residues. Germline V gene lookup returns CDR1 MNHNS and CDR2 SASEGT.